One sample yielded the 28 T cell receptor beta chains listed below, sequenced in a study of blood T cells in healthy people across ages. The authors ran a second PCR of roughly 6 to 12 cycles using a sample-barcoded 5' primer and a J-beta primer mix. TCRdb reanalysed the 5' RACE reads using MiXCR and keeps one entry per CDR3 protein. Of about 800,000 distinct CDR3 sequences listed, around a quarter are singletons. These records were also assigned to another study, of T cells of mothers and their children.

The sequencing input was blood. All receptors come from a boy younger than 18 in good health.

This clonotype was counted a few times. This chain uses TRBV25-1 with TRBJ2-3; 7 bases line up with TRBD1. The ends lost 3 bases at V and 6 bases at J; junction bases unmatched: 6. This CDR3 is 14 amino acids long. Germline loops: CDR1 MGHDK, CDR2 SYGVNS. The CDR3 nucleotides are TGTGCCAGCAGTGACAGGACAGGTTATGATACGCAGTATTTT. Protein sequence: CASSDRTGYDTQYF.

This chain links TRBV7-2 with TRBJ2-2; 9 bases align to TRBD1. V trimming: 4 bases; J trimming: 4 bases; junction bases outside the gene matches: 7. CDR1 and CDR2 (germline): SGHTA, FQGNSA. The CDR3 is 16 amino acids. The CDR3 sequence is CASSYYRGQGTGELFF. The CDR3 nucleotides are TGTGCCAGCAGCTATTACAGGGGGCAGGGCACCGGGGAGCTGTTTTTT.

The V call is TRBV14, the J call TRBJ2-5; perhaps TRBD1 as D (5 bases). Germline-derived CDR1 and CDR2 are SGHDN and FVKESK. CDR3 length: 15 residues. Trimming shortened V by 0 bases and J by 5 bases, and 13 bases separated the two germline ends. Here the CDR3 reads CASSQDLSGRETQYF. The DNA of the CDR3 is TGTGCCAGCAGCCAAGATTTGTCAGGGCGTGAGACCCAGTACTTC.

This clonotype has only a few counts. The rearrangement joins TRBV5-1 to TRBJ1-1, with D tentatively TRBD1 (6 bases). Trimming took 2 bases from V and 1 from J, leaving 18 bases between them. Germline V CDR1 and CDR2: SGHRS, YFSETQ. The CDR3 spans 17 residues. The CDR3 sequence: CASSFASGAPPNTEAFF. The DNA of the CDR3 is TGCGCCAGCAGCTTCGCGTCAGGGGCTCCTCCGAACACTGAAGCTTTCTTT.

The rearrangement joins TRBV6-2 or TRBV6-3 to TRBJ2-1, with 7 positions matching TRBD2. This CDR3 region has 15 residues. The V and J ends lost 3 bases and 5 bases, in that order; junction bases with no gene match: 7. The germline V gene has CDR1 MNHEY and CDR2 SVGEGT. The CDR3 DNA sequence: TGTGCCAGCAGTTATCGTGGGAGGGCCCACAATGAGCAGTTCTTC. Its protein product is CASSYRGRAHNEQFF.

This clonotype was found a few times. This rearrangement joins TRBV7-9 to TRBJ2-3, with 8 bases lining up with TRBD2. Germline CDR1 is SEHNR and CDR2 is FQNEAQ (reference sequence). The CDR3 consists of 17 residues. Trimming took 5 bases from V and 2 from J; bases not matched to a gene: 12. The CDR3, as DNA: TGTGCCAGCAGCCCTAATCCTAGCGGGTCCGACACAGATACGCAGTATTTT. This sequence encodes CASSPNPSGSDTDTQYF.

Concerning this clonotype itself: One junction end does not reproduce the germline sequence, and a read error may be involved. The genes are TRBV29-1 and TRBJ2-6, with D perhaps assigned TRBD1 or TRBD2 (5 bases each). The CDR3 has 14 residues. Germline V gene data show CDR1 as SQVTM and CDR2 as ANQGSEA. CDR3 in amino acids: CSVIEGSGTNVLTF. The CDR3 DNA reads TGCAGCGTTATAGAGGGGTCTGGGACCAACGTCCTGACTTTC. Variable domain in full (rest from reference TRBV29-1 and TRBJ2-6): SAVISQKPSRDICQRGTSLTIQCQVDSQVTMMFWYRQQPGQSLTLIATANQGSEATYESGFVIDKFPISRPNLTFSTLTVSNMSPEDSSIYLCSVIEGSGTNVLTFGAGSRLTVL.

The chain's CDR3 is CATSDSGSGEQYF. The DNA of the CDR3 is TGTGCCACCAGTGATAGCGGGAGTGGCGAGCAGTACTTC. This chain joins TRBV24-1 and TRBJ2-7; 8 bases fit TRBD2. The V gene end was trimmed by 3 bases and the J gene end by 6 bases; junction bases not matched to a gene: 3. Germline V CDR1 and CDR2: KGHDR, SFDVKD. The CDR3 has 13 amino acids.

V and J are TRBV4-3 and TRBJ2-3; TRBD2 matches 7 bases. The CDR3 runs to 17 residues. Germline V gene lookup returns CDR1 LGHNA and CDR2 YSLEER. Unmatched junction bases numbered 8, after V lost 0 bases and J lost 2 bases. This CDR3 reads CASSQDRASGPTDTQYF. DNA for the CDR3: TGCGCCAGCAGCCAAGATCGGGCTAGCGGACCCACAGATACGCAGTATTTT.

V is TRBV3-1 and J is TRBJ1-1; TRBD1 agrees at 7 bases. The CDR3 is made up of 15 amino acids. Germline V CDR1 and CDR2: LGHDT, YNNKEL (reference sequence). Trimming cost V 3 bases and J 1 base; bases outside gene matches: 5. For the CDR3, the DNA is TGTGCCAGCAGCCAGTCAGGGGGAGAGAACACTGAAGCTTTCTTT. This encodes CASSQSGGENTEAFF.

The rearrangement uses TRBV6-2 or TRBV6-3 and TRBJ2-5; 8 bases match TRBD2. Gene TRBJ2-7 matches the end of the DNA better, so the J call may be wrong. The CDR3 sequence is 15 residues long. Germline CDR1 is MNHEY and CDR2 is SVGEGT. CDR3 region: CASSAARGASYEQYF. Here the CDR3 DNA reads TGTGCCAGCAGTGCTGCGCGGGGGGCCTCCTACGAGCAGTACTTC.

This clonotype was seen a handful of times. The chain links TRBV5-1 to TRBJ2-5; 12 nucleotides line up with TRBD1. The V segment lost 3 bases and the J segment 5 bases; nucleotides outside the gene matches: 8. In germline, CDR1 is SGHRS, CDR2 YFSETQ. This CDR3 region has 16 residues. CDR3 region: CASSSVGQGASETQYF. CDR3 bases: TGCGCCAGCAGCTCGGTGGGACAGGGGGCGTCGGAGACCCAGTACTTC.

This clonotype was observed a few times. The chain couples TRBV10-3 to TRBJ2-2; 10 positions match TRBD2. The germline V gene encodes CDR1 ENHRY and CDR2 SYGVKD. Unmatched junction bases numbered 6, after V lost 6 bases and J lost 2 bases. There are 16 residues in the CDR3. CDR3 region: CAIRPGLALNTGELFF. Written as DNA, the CDR3 is TGTGCCATCAGGCCGGGACTAGCGCTAAACACCGGGGAGCTGTTTTTT.

The V and J genes are TRBV6-1 and TRBJ2-3; D is unresolved. Trimming took 1 base from V and 7 from J, leaving 3 bases between them. From germline, CDR1 is MNHNS and CDR2 SASEGT. The CDR3 runs 11 residues. CDR3 in DNA: TGTGCCAGCAGTGAAGGTCATACGCAGTATTTT. Amino acid sequence: CASSEGHTQYF.

The rearrangement links TRBV4-3 to TRBJ2-3; D may be TRBD2 (5 bases). Trimming removed 3 bases from V and 3 bases from J, with 13 bases in between. Germline V gives CDR1 LGHNA, CDR2 YSLEER. The CDR3 runs 15 residues. Here the CDR3 DNA reads TGCGCCAGCAGCCATGGGGAACGGGAAACAGATACGCAGTATTTT. Its protein is CASSHGERETDTQYF.

This clonotype occurred a few times. The chain has TRBV29-1 and TRBJ2-1; TRBD2 matches at 7 bases. Germline V CDR1 and CDR2: SQVTM, ANQGSEA. Unmatched junction bases numbered 12, after V lost 7 bases and J lost 6 bases. The CDR3 loop spans 14 amino acids. In DNA form, the CDR3 reads TGCAGCGCCCGGGACTACCTTGCCTCCAATGAGCAGTTCTTC. It specifies CSARDYLASNEQFF.

J is TRBJ2-7 and V is TRBV29-1, with TRBD1 identical over 7 bases. Unmatched junction bases numbered 3, after V lost 1 base and J lost 3 bases. This CDR3 spans 13 amino acids. In germline, CDR1 is SQVTM, CDR2 ANQGSEA. The CDR3 region has the DNA TGCAGCGTTGAAGGACAGGGCTTCTACGAGCAGTACTTC. This codes for CSVEGQGFYEQYF.

In DNA, the CDR3 is TGTGCCAGCAGCATGAAGCGGACGGCCTCCGGTGGCTACACCTTC. It translates to CASSMKRTASGGYTF. This chain joins TRBV21-1 and TRBJ1-2. TRBV21-1 is classified as a pseudogene. The CDR3 runs 15 residues.

V and J are TRBV7-9 and TRBJ1-3, with D hard to call. Trimming cost V 5 bases and J 9 bases, with 23 bases left between them. CDR1 is SEHNR and CDR2 is FQNEAQ in the germline V gene (reference sequence). CDR3 length: 16 residues. The CDR3 region is CASSHAGLPLRSTIYF. For the CDR3, the DNA is TGTGCCAGCAGCCACGCAGGCCTCCCCCTGAGGAGCACCATATATTTT. The full variable domain, in which reference TRBV7-9 and TRBJ1-3 provide the parts outside the CDR3, is DTGVSQNPRHKITKRGQNVTFRCDPISEHNRLYWYRQTLGQGPEFLTYFQNEAQLEKSRLLSDRFSAERPKGSFSTLEIQRTEQGDSAMYLCASSHAGLPLRSTIYFGEGSWLTVV.

This rearrangement joins TRBV18 to TRBJ2-7, with TRBD1 matching over 8 bases. V trimming: 2 bases; J trimming: 2 bases; junction bases outside the gene matches: 8. Germline V CDR1 and CDR2: KGHSH, LQKENI. This CDR3 has 16 amino acids. CDR3 DNA sequence: TGTGCCAGCTCACCAGGCACGGCAGGGGGCACCTACGAGCAGTACTTC. It yields the protein CASSPGTAGGTYEQYF.

This clonotype showed up just a few times. The chain is built from TRBV4-3 and TRBJ1-2; D might be TRBD1 (5 bases). CDR3 size: 14 residues. V lost 2 bases to trimming and J lost 0 bases, with 7 bases between them. Germline V CDR1 and CDR2: LGHNA, YSLEER. The CDR3, as DNA: TGCGCCAGCAGCCAATGCAGGGCTAACTATGGCTACACCTTC. Residues: CASSQCRANYGYTF.

The V call is TRBV28, the J call TRBJ2-6, with 11 bases that match TRBD1. Germline CDR1 and CDR2: MDHEN and SYDVKM. After removal of 8 bases from V and 0 bases from J, the junction contained 6 bases not matched to a gene. This CDR3 region has 17 residues. The DNA for the CDR3 is TGTGCCAGCCGTTGGGGGACAGGGGGCTCTGGGGCCAACGTCCTGACTTTC. Its protein product is CASRWGTGGSGANVLTF.

This chain connects TRBV16 to TRBJ1-4; 7 positions agree with TRBD1. The V gene's germline CDR1 is KGHSY and CDR2 FQNENV. This CDR3 region has 19 residues. The V and J ends lost 0 bases and 2 bases, in that order; junction bases with no gene match: 12. The CDR3 protein is CASSQSDRSYRWTNEKLFF. As DNA, the CDR3 is TGTGCCAGCAGCCAATCGGACAGGTCCTACCGTTGGACTAATGAAAAACTGTTTTTT. Full variable domain (missing parts from reference TRBV16 and TRBJ1-4): GEEVAQTPKHLVRGEGQKAKLYCAPIKGHSYVFWYQQVLKNEFKFLISFQNENVFDETGMPKERFSAKCLPNSPCSLEIQATKLEDSAVYFCASSQSDRSYRWTNEKLFFGSGTQLSVL.

The CDR3 region is CSAWTDGELFF. The DNA of the CDR3 is TGCAGCGCCTGGACAGACGGGGAGCTGTTTTTT. This chain uses TRBV29-1 with TRBJ2-2, with D maybe TRBD1 (6 bases). Looked up from germline, CDR1 is SQVTM and CDR2 is ANQGSEA. V was clipped by 7 bases and J by 7 bases, with 10 bases between them. The CDR3 is 11 amino acids.

This clonotype was counted once. The V gene is TRBV4-2, the J gene TRBJ2-5; unclear D gene. CDR1 and CDR2 (germline): LGHNA, YNFKEQ. V gave up 5 bases and J gave up 13 bases, with 20 bases separating them. This CDR3 is built from 13 residues. The CDR3 nucleotides read TGTGCCAGCAGCGGGCCCCCGCCCAGCGAGCGGTACTTC. Translating it yields CASSGPPPSERYF.

The CDR3 DNA reads as TGCAGCGCTCGAGCACGGGGTCCAGATACGCAGTATTTT. Protein sequence: CSARARGPDTQYF. This chain joins TRBV29-1 and TRBJ2-3, with a possible D match to TRBD2 (5 bases). Germline-derived CDR1 and CDR2 are SQVTM and ANQGSEA. There are 13 residues in the CDR3. Trimming cost V 7 bases and J 4 bases, with 15 bases left between them.

Only a few counts were recorded for this clonotype. This sequence joins TRBV20-1 and TRBJ1-2, with 7 bases fitting TRBD1. V gave up 0 bases and J gave up 7 bases; unmatched junction bases: 5. Germline CDR1 is DFQATT and CDR2 is SNEGSKA (reference sequence). The CDR3 is 13 residues long. Written as DNA, the CDR3 is TGCAGTGCTAGAGATGAAGGGGGCCGTGGCTACACCTTC. It codes for CSARDEGGRGYTF.

This chain connects TRBV4-3 to TRBJ2-6, with 8 bases matching TRBD2. From germline, CDR1 is LGHNA and CDR2 YSLEER. Trimming at V came to 4 bases and at J to 1 base, leaving 9 bases not matched to a gene. The CDR3 extends over 18 amino acids. CDR3 bases: TGCGCCAGCAGCCCCCGAGGACTAGCAGGTTCTGGGGCCAACGTCCTGACTTTC. It is translated as CASSPRGLAGSGANVLTF.